This TCR beta chain comes out of a study of blood T cell repertoires in COVID-19. As for the study in general: Samples taken during acute and convalescent COVID-19 were collected in the United States, Italy and Spain. In each case, the material was cDNA or gDNA derived from T cells, B-cell-depleted T cells, or PBMCs.

As processed by the authors: Amplifying reference gene primers gave estimates of nucleated cell counts. The method was immunoSEQ multiplex PCR; TCRdb's version includes in-frame clones alone and lacks a portion of them. That table supplies the V and J calls and clone size; D and trimming were determined from the DNA. The data contain roughly 75,000 clones, approximately 87% of them seen just once; the ten biggest clones take up roughly a sixth. Unmatched junction bases numbered 5, after V lost 0 bases and J lost 0 bases. This CDR3 comprises 16 residues. The germline V gene has CDR1 SGHRS and CDR2 YFSETQ.

What was sequenced was peripheral blood. The rearrangement uses TRBV5-1 and TRBJ1-1; 7 bases line up with TRBD1. This clonotype was obtained from an elderly man in a cohort sampled during active COVID-19. CDR3 sequence reads: CASSLDTGAMNTEAFF. The CDR3 nucleotides are TGCGCCAGCAGCTTGGACACAGGGGCGATGAACACTGAAGCTTTCTTT.